The sequence of this T cell receptor (beta chain) was determined in a study of cytomegalovirus exposure and HLA in healthy donors. 13 Jbeta primers and 60 Vbeta primers were used for the PCR. Assay: immunoSEQ multiplex PCR; the TCRdb copy retains only in-frame clones and omits some. The table records under 150,000 clones, around three quarters of them present only once. The study's findings and limits: Later analysis placed DRB1 highest and HLA-C lowest in TCR association rates, which differed by HLA locus.

A note on this clone: The target antigen is unknown.

The germline CDR1 and CDR2 sequences are SGHVS and FNYEAQ. This CDR3 region has 15 residues. V shed 5 bases and J shed 3 bases, with 17 bases lying between them. This clonotype originated in a woman in her thirties in good health and CMV-seropositive. The chain joins TRBV7-6 to TRBJ2-7, with a weak D call TRBD1 (7 bases). Sequenced input: PBMCs. CDR3 region: CASSADRQGLYEQYF. CDR3 in DNA: TGTGCCAGCAGCGCCGATCGACAGGGACTCTACGAGCAGTACTTC.